These 8 T cell receptor beta chains came from one sample sequenced in a study of human T cells and chemical hapten exposure. TCRdb recomputed calls from the RACE reads with MiXCR, one row per CDR3 protein. The sample has more than 250,000 distinct CDR3 sequences, roughly 7.7% seen once. As to time point: pre-sensitization, week 0. The treatment is: therapeutic diphenylcyclopropenone sensitization with weekly scalp DPC. Sample: whole blood, taken in connection with sensitization to the hapten diphenylcyclopropenone (DPC). These receptors were collected from a man aged 18 to 29 with alopecia areata. Some clones in this sample may be carry-over from other donors' samples.

This chain uses TRBV5-1 with TRBJ1-3; D remains ambiguous. Trimming took 0 bases from V and 2 from J, leaving 6 bases between them. The CDR3 is 14 amino acids. Germline assignment: CDR1 SGHRS and CDR2 YFSETQ. CDR3 amino acids: CASSLGATGNTIYF. The CDR3 nucleotides read TGCGCCAGCAGCTTGGGGGCTACTGGAAACACCATATATTTT.

In DNA, the CDR3 is TGTGCCAGCAGCTTAGATACCGTTGGAGACTATGGCTACACCTTC. This encodes CASSLDTVGDYGYTF. V gene TRBV7-9 combines with J gene TRBJ1-2; D not resolved. CDR1 SEHNR and CDR2 FQNEAQ come from the germline V gene (reference sequence). This CDR3 spans 15 amino acids. V lost 1 base, J lost 3 bases, and 12 bases lay in between. The entire variable domain, with the rest obtained from reference TRBV7-9 and TRBJ1-2, is as follows: DTGVSQNPRHKITKRGQNVTFRCDPISEHNRLYWYRQTLGQGPEFLTYFQNEAQLEKSRLLSDRFSAERPKGSFSTLEIQRTEQGDSAMYLCASSLDTVGDYGYTFGSGTRLTVV.

This clonotype was found many times. The chain carries TRBV6-2 or TRBV6-3 and TRBJ2-1, with 12 bases that match TRBD2. Unmatched junction bases numbered 6, after V lost 7 bases and J lost 8 bases. The CDR3 has 14 amino acids. CDR1 is MNHEY and CDR2 is SVGEGT in the germline V gene. Here the CDR3 reads CASTPRLAGDEQFF. The CDR3 bases are TGTGCCAGCACCCCCCGACTAGCGGGGGATGAGCAGTTCTTC.

This clonotype was seen a handful of times. The chain's CDR3 is CASSDLGGLMETQYF. DNA of the CDR3: TGTGCCAGCAGTGATCTGGGGGGCCTGATGGAGACCCAGTACTTC. The chain employs TRBV2 and TRBJ2-5, with D perhaps TRBD1 or TRBD2 (6 bases each). The CDR3 runs to 15 residues. V lost 3 bases to trimming and J lost 5 bases, with 16 bases between them. CDR1 is SNHLY, CDR2 FYNNEI, per germline.

In nucleotides, the CDR3 is TGTGCCATCAGTTTCACTAGCGGGGGGGAAGAGACCCAGTACTTC. Translation gives CAISFTSGGEETQYF. V and J are TRBV10-3 and TRBJ2-5; 13 positions match TRBD2. Germline CDR1 reads ENHRY; CDR2 reads SYGVKD. V lost 5 bases, J lost 3 bases, and 3 bases stayed unmatched. CDR3 size: 15 residues.

In nucleotides, the CDR3 is TGTGCCAGCAGCTTCCCTAAACCGGGCCCCGGGGACCCCGGCATTTACAATGAGCAGTTCTTC. Its protein product is CASSFPKPGPGDPGIYNEQFF. This chain links TRBV7-9 with TRBJ2-1; D is tentatively TRBD1 or TRBD2 (5 bases each). Germline V gene sequence: CDR1 SEHNR, CDR2 FQNEAQ (reference sequence). The CDR3 runs to 21 residues. V lost 3 bases to trimming and J lost 4 bases, with 31 bases between them.

The chain uses TRBV18 and TRBJ1-6; 7 nucleotides agree with TRBD1. This CDR3 has 16 amino acids. The germline V gene encodes CDR1 KGHSH and CDR2 LQKENI. V dropped 3 bases and J dropped 7; count of bases not matched to a gene: 9. The CDR3, as DNA: TGTGCCAGCTCACCGCAAACAGGGGCCAGGAATTCACCCCTCCACTTT. As protein: CASSPQTGARNSPLHF.

The rearrangement links TRBV2 to TRBJ1-2; D is uncertain. V was shortened by 7 bases and J by 4 bases, with 19 bases between the two germline ends. The CDR3 has 15 amino acids. The V gene's germline CDR1 is SNHLY and CDR2 FYNNEI. Here the CDR3 reads CASNRPGSNSYGYTF. CDR3 sequence (DNA): TGTGCCAGCAACCGACCGGGTTCCAACTCCTATGGCTACACCTTC.